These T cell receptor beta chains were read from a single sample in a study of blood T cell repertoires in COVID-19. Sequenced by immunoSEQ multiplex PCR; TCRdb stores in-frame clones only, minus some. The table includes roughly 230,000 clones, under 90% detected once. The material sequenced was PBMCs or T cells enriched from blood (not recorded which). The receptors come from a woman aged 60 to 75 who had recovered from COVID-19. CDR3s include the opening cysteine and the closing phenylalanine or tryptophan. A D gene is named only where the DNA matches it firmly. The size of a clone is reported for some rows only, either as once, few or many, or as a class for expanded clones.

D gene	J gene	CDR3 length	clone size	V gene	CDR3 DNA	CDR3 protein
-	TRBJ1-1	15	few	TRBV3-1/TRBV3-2	TGTGCCAGCAGCCAAGAGGGCTCAGAGAACACTGAAGCTTTCTTT	CASSQEGSENTEAFF
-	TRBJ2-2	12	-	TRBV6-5	TGTGCCAGCACGCCGAGGGCCGGGGAGCTGTTTTTT	CASTPRAGELFF
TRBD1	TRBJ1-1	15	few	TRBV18	TGTGCCAGCTCACTCTCAGGGGGTAAAGACACTGAAGCTTTCTTT	CASSLSGGKDTEAFF
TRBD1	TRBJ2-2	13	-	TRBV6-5	TGTGCCAGCAGCCAGGGGGCCGCCGGGGAGCTGTTTTTT	CASSQGAAGELFF
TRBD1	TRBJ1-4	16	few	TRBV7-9	TGTGCCAGCAGCTTAGCGGGGACAGGGAGGCAAGAAAAACTGTTTTTT	CASSLAGTGRQEKLFF
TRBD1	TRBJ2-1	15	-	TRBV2	TGTGCCAGCAATGGGGGGACAGGGGTGGGCAATGAGCAGTTCTTC	CASNGGTGVGNEQFF
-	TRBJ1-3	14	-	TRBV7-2	TGTGCCAGCAGGCCAAAGGGGGTCGGAAACACCATATATTTT	CASRPKGVGNTIYF
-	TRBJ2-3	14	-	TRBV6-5	TGTGCCAGCAGCCAAATGACAGAAACAGATACGCAGTATTTT	CASSQMTETDTQYF
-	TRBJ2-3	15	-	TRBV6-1	TGTGCCAGCAGTGATAGGGGACATAACACAGATACGCAGTATTTT	CASSDRGHNTDTQYF
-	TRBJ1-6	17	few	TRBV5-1	TGCGCCAGCAGCTTTGGCTTGGGAGACAGGTCGGATTCACCCCTCCACTTT	CASSFGLGDRSDSPLHF
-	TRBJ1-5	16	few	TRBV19	TGTGCCAGTAGTATCAGCAGGGGAAGTTGGAATCAGCCCCAGCATTTT	CASSISRGSWNQPQHF
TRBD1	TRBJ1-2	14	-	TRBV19	TGTGCCAGTAAATCCGGCAGGGGGAACTATGGCTACACCTTC	CASKSGRGNYGYTF
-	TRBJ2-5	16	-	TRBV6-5	TGTGCCAGCAGTTCGTCCGAGGGTTATGGAGAAGAGACCCAGTACTTC	CASSSSEGYGEETQYF
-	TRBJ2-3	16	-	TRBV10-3	TGTGCCATCAGTGGGCGGCACGCGGTTGACACAGATACGCAGTATTTT	CAISGRHAVDTDTQYF
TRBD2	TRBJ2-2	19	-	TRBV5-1	TGCGCCAGCAGCCTTTTCGCGACTAGCGGGATAGTTGACACCGGGGAGCTGTTTTTT	CASSLFATSGIVDTGELFF
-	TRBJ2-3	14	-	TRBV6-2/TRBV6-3	TGTGCCAGCAGTTCGTCGGGAAACACAGATACGCAGTATTTT	CASSSSGNTDTQYF
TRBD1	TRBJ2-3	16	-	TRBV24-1	TGTGCCACCAGTGAGTCCGGGACAGGGGACTCAGATACGCAGTATTTT	CATSESGTGDSDTQYF
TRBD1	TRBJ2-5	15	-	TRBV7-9	TGTGCCAGCAGCTTAAATTCGGGACAGCAAGAGACCCAGTACTTC	CASSLNSGQQETQYF
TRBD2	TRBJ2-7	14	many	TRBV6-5	TGTGCCAGCAGTTACGGAGCGGGGGACTACGAGCAGTACTTC	CASSYGAGDYEQYF
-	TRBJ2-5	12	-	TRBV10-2	TGCGCCACCCAGGGGACCGAAGAGACCCAGTACTTC	CATQGTEETQYF